This record concerns one T cell receptor (beta chain) sequence. Its antigen is not identified. The CDR3 runs to 13 residues. In germline, CDR1 is SGDLS, CDR2 YYNGEE. Trimming took 0 bases from V and 5 from J; bases not matched to a gene: 0. This specimen comes from a study of T cell clonotyping in hematopoietic cell transplantation. At the level of the study: Pretransplant recipient samples were taken after cytoreduction. Study-wide points: Graft donor and pretransplant recipient Inverse Simpson Index values predicted broader posttransplant TCR diversity.

The time point was: recipient sample about 28 days before transplant, after cytoreduction. Some clones are missing from TCRdb's copy, which holds only in-frame ones; the method was immunoSEQ multiplex PCR. The profile shows around 13,000 clones, approximately 88% of them singletons. The clonotype comes from a man between 60 and 75 years old with acute myeloid leukemia. Some clones in this sample may be carry-over from other donors' samples. The V gene is TRBV9, the J gene TRBJ1-2, with TRBD1 matching over 8 bases. The sequences come from peripheral blood mononuclear cells, collected before stem cell transplant. The CDR3 here is CASSVGQGYGYTF. For the CDR3, the DNA is TGTGCCAGCAGCGTAGGACAGGGGTATGGCTACACCTTC.